These 18 T cell receptor beta chains were sequenced from one sample in a study of T cell changes during pregnancy in multiple sclerosis (dated by TCRdb to the late 2010s). Receptors were amplified or captured by the immunoSEQ multiplex PCR assay. TCRdb stores this immuneACCESS table with in-frame sequences only. Part of the clones is absent; in the studies checked, under half of the shortfall reflects unresolved V genes, and no reason is known for the rest. This sample gives about 84,000 clones in total; 94% of them show up just once. The top ten hold 2.5% of the sample. The starting material was peripheral blood, obtained in the third trimester of pregnancy. These receptors were collected from a female donor with multiple sclerosis, enrolled in a pregnancy study.

The gene calls are TRBV11-3 and TRBJ2-2; perhaps TRBD2 as D (7 bases). There are 15 residues in the CDR3. V shed 3 bases and J shed 2 bases, with 10 bases lying between them. Germline V gene sequence: CDR1 SGHNT, CDR2 YENEEA. The CDR3 loop is CASSLAGANTGELFF. The CDR3 DNA reads as TGTGCCAGCAGCTTGGCGGGGGCCAACACCGGGGAGCTGTTTTTT.

The chain employs TRBV10-3 and TRBJ2-3, with 7 bases matching TRBD2. Trimming removed 3 bases from V and 6 bases from J; junction bases left unmatched: 12. The germline V gene has CDR1 ENHRY and CDR2 SYGVKD. The CDR3 runs to 16 residues. CDR3 amino acids: CAISDTAGVGTDTQYF. CDR3 in DNA: TGTGCCATCAGTGATACCGCGGGGGTTGGAACGGATACGCAGTATTTT.

The rearrangement links TRBV7-9 to TRBJ1-1, with D unclear. The V and J ends lost 1 base and 0 bases respectively, with 9 bases between them. The CDR3 sequence is 15 residues long. Germline V gene data show CDR1 as SEHNR and CDR2 as FQNEAQ (reference sequence). The CDR3 here is CASSLGSLMNTEAFF. The CDR3 DNA reads as TGTGCCAGCAGCTTAGGGAGCCTGATGAACACTGAAGCTTTCTTT. Drawing the rest from reference TRBV7-9 and TRBJ1-1, the complete variable domain is DTGVSQNPRHKITKRGQNVTFRCDPISEHNRLYWYRQTLGQGPEFLTYFQNEAQLEKSRLLSDRFSAERPKGSFSTLEIQRTEQGDSAMYLCASSLGSLMNTEAFFGQGTRLTVV.

The CDR3 protein is CASSSRGSLEPYEQYF. The CDR3 DNA reads TGCGCCAGCAGTTCTAGGGGCAGTCTCGAACCCTACGAGCAGTACTTC. The rearrangement joins TRBV5-1 to TRBJ2-7, with D possibly matching TRBD1 (5 bases). V gave up 5 bases and J gave up 2 bases, with 20 bases separating them. Germline V gives CDR1 SGHRS, CDR2 YFSETQ. The CDR3 is 16 residues long. Combining the CDR3 with reference TRBV5-1 and TRBJ2-7 gives the whole variable domain KAGVTQTPRYLIKTRGQQVTLSCSPISGHRSVSWYQQTPGQGLQFLFEYFSETQRNKGNFPGRFSGRQFSNSRSEMNVSTLELGDSALYLCASSSRGSLEPYEQYFGPGTRLTVT.

The rearrangement joins TRBV6-8 to TRBJ2-2, with 10 bases aligning to TRBD2. Trimming removed 0 bases from V and 1 base from J; junction bases left unmatched: 20. Germline values: CDR1 MNHGY, CDR2 SAAAGT. This CDR3 region has 23 residues. The CDR3 sequence is CASSYSIGYLAGALVLNTGELFF. The CDR3 nucleotides are TGTGCCAGCAGTTACTCGATAGGTTACCTAGCGGGGGCCCTTGTTCTGAACACCGGGGAGCTGTTTTTT.

The gene calls are TRBV19 and TRBJ2-2; no definite D call. The CDR3 is 12 residues long. Germline CDR1 reads LNHDA; CDR2 reads SQIVND (reference sequence). Trimming left V 7 bases short and J 2 bases short, with 5 bases between. Here the CDR3 reads CASNLNTGELFF. The CDR3 coding sequence is TGTGCCAGTAACTTAAACACCGGGGAGCTGTTTTTT.

The chain recombines TRBV2 with TRBJ2-3, with D maybe TRBD1 (5 bases). This CDR3 region has 17 residues. Trimming removed 0 bases from V and 1 base from J, with 14 bases in between. Germline CDR1 reads SNHLY; CDR2 reads FYNNEI. This CDR3 reads CASSEAPVDRGTDTQYF. The DNA of the CDR3 is TGTGCCAGCAGTGAAGCCCCCGTAGACAGAGGCACAGATACGCAGTATTTT.

This chain joins TRBV29-1 and TRBJ1-1, with D possibly being TRBD1 (6 bases). Per the germline V gene, CDR1 is SQVTM and CDR2 is ANQGSEA. V lost 4 bases and J lost 5, with 11 bases in between. This CDR3 is built from 12 residues. The chain's CDR3 is CSVAGAKTEAFF. As DNA, the CDR3 is TGCAGCGTTGCAGGGGCAAAAACTGAAGCTTTCTTT.

The chain employs TRBV27 and TRBJ1-5; D remains ambiguous. CDR1 MNHEY and CDR2 SMNVEV come from the germline V gene (reference sequence). This CDR3 region has 16 residues. V was clipped by 4 bases and J by 0 bases, with 13 bases between them. CDR3 protein: CASSWNRPYSNQPQHF. In DNA, the CDR3 is TGTGCCAGCAGTTGGAACAGACCTTATAGCAATCAGCCCCAGCATTTT.

The gene calls are TRBV5-5 and TRBJ1-1; 7 bases fit TRBD1. Trimming cost V 0 bases and J 0 bases; bases outside gene matches: 5. The germline V gene encodes CDR1 SGHKS and CDR2 YYEKEE (reference sequence). CDR3 size: 16 residues. The CDR3 DNA reads TGTGCCAGCAGCTTGGGGGCAGGGGGATTGAACACTGAAGCTTTCTTT. It codes for CASSLGAGGLNTEAFF.

The chain links TRBV11-2 to TRBJ1-2; unclear D gene. Germline V gene sequence: CDR1 SGHAT, CDR2 FQNNGV. The CDR3 extends over 11 amino acids. V lost 4 bases and J 3 bases, leaving 3 bases between the germline ends. The CDR3 loop reads CASSSYYGYTF. The CDR3 DNA reads TGTGCCAGCAGCTCGTACTATGGCTACACCTTC.

This clone was detected once. V is TRBV5-1 and J is TRBJ2-7; 8 bases are shared with TRBD1. Germline CDR1 SGHRS, CDR2 YFSETQ. V gave up 5 bases and J gave up 3 bases; unmatched junction bases: 10. This CDR3 is built from 15 residues. The CDR3 nucleotides are TGCGCCAGCAGTCACCTGGACAGGGACTTCTACGAGCAGTACTTC. Protein: CASSHLDRDFYEQYF.

The gene calls are TRBV7-9 and TRBJ2-3, with TRBD1 matching over 8 bases. V lost 6 bases, J lost 7 bases, and 12 bases stayed unmatched. The CDR3 runs to 15 residues. CDR1 SEHNR and CDR2 FQNEAQ come from the germline V gene (reference sequence). As DNA, the CDR3 is TGTGCCAGCAGTCACAAACTGGACAGGGCTAATACGCAGTATTTT. Amino acid sequence: CASSHKLDRANTQYF. The full variable domain, in which reference TRBV7-9 and TRBJ2-3 provide the parts outside the CDR3, is DTGVSQNPRHKITKRGQNVTFRCDPISEHNRLYWYRQTLGQGPEFLTYFQNEAQLEKSRLLSDRFSAERPKGSFSTLEIQRTEQGDSAMYLCASSHKLDRANTQYFGPGTRLTVL.

This chain uses TRBV5-4 with TRBJ2-7, with TRBD1 matching over 8 bases. Trimming removed 5 bases from V and 5 bases from J; junction bases left unmatched: 12. This CDR3 has 15 residues. CDR1 and CDR2 (germline): SGHNT, YYREEE (reference sequence). CDR3 sequence (DNA): TGTGCCAGCAGGCGCTCGGGGCAGGGGGCCAACGAGCAGTACTTC. Translated: CASRRSGQGANEQYF.

V usage is TRBV19 and J usage is TRBJ1-1, with D possibly being TRBD1 (6 bases). This CDR3 region has 13 residues. V was pared by 10 bases and J by 1 base, with 13 bases between. Germline V gene sequence: CDR1 LNHDA, CDR2 SQIVND (reference sequence). The CDR3 nucleotides read TGTGCCACCAAGGGGGTGACGAACACTGAAGCTTTCTTT. This gives the protein CATKGVTNTEAFF.

J is TRBJ2-7 and V is TRBV5-4; D perhaps matches TRBD2 (5 bases). The CDR3 loop spans 15 amino acids. CDR1 is SGHNT and CDR2 is YYREEE in the germline V gene (reference sequence). The V gene lost 1 base and the J gene lost 4 bases, with 15 bases spanning the gap. CDR3 sequence (DNA): TGTGCCAGCAGCTTGTTAACCCCGAGGAGGTACGAGCAGTACTTC. It specifies CASSLLTPRRYEQYF. Full variable domain (outside the CDR3, taken from reference TRBV5-4 and TRBJ2-7): ETGVTQSPTHLIKTRGQQVTLRCSSQSGHNTVSWYQQALGQGPQFIFQYYREEENGRGNFPPRFSGLQFPNYSSELNVNALELDDSALYLCASSLLTPRRYEQYFGPGTRLTVT.

This clone was seen just once. The CDR3 region is CASSERTEAYNEQFF. The CDR3 DNA sequence: TGTGCCAGCAGTGAAAGGACAGAAGCCTACAATGAGCAGTTCTTC. The gene calls are TRBV6-4 and TRBJ2-1, with TRBD1 as a possible D gene (6 bases). CDR3 length equals 15 residues. Germline V lookup: CDR1 MRHNA, CDR2 SNTAGT. V lost 3 bases and J lost 2, with 11 bases in between.

The rearrangement joins TRBV30 to TRBJ2-1; D is perhaps TRBD2 (6 bases). The CDR3 consists of 12 residues. The germline V and J ends were trimmed by 2 bases and 15 bases, with 17 bases remaining between them. The V gene's germline CDR1 is GTSNPN and CDR2 SVGIG (reference sequence). This CDR3 reads CAWSSGSGVVFF. In DNA, the CDR3 is TGTGCCTGGAGTTCTGGGTCGGGGGTTGTGTTCTTC.